Detailed here is one TCR beta chain. Losses at the gene ends were 2 bases for V and 3 bases for J; bases not matched to a gene: 9. The CDR3 length is 16 residues. In germline, CDR1 is SNHLY, CDR2 FYNNEI. These data originate in a study of blood T cell repertoires in COVID-19. The overall study: Whether acute or convalescent, the COVID-19 samples came from the United States, Italy and Spain. PBMCs, B-cell-depleted T cells, or T cells provided the cDNA or gDNA that made up the material.

Only in-frame clones appear in the TCRdb table, and some are missing; sequencing was by immunoSEQ multiplex PCR. Found here are roughly 170,000 clones, approximately 84% of them singletons; the top ten hold about 5.8%. Which cohort a participant joined came from the clinical history participants gave. The genes are TRBV2 and TRBJ2-7; 8 nucleotides match TRBD2. The origin of this receptor is a woman between 40 and 55 years old with acute COVID-19. The sequenced sample consisted of PBMCs or T cells enriched from blood (not recorded which). This CDR3 is CASSELSGLAFYEQYV. The CDR3 DNA sequence: TGTGCCAGCAGTGAATTGAGTGGACTAGCTTTCTACGAGCAGTACGTC.